Listed here is a single TCR beta chain. Its matching antigen is unknown. The entry originates in a study of cytomegalovirus exposure and HLA in healthy donors. Study overall: Early on, a data release was issued that held roughly 80 million unique TCRs from HLA-typed donors.

With 60 Vbeta and 13 Jbeta primers, the PCR was carried out. The assay was immunoSEQ multiplex PCR, and TCRdb's table has in-frame clones only and misses some. The sample includes tens of thousands of clones, around four fifths of them seen just once. This CDR3 comprises 13 residues. V lost 0 bases and J lost 3, with 9 bases in between. The germline CDR1 and CDR2 sequences are SQVTM and ANQGSEA. The study, taken as a whole, reports: A later analysis showed that HLA-associated TCR beta chains had undergone more clonal expansion than equally common others. In terms of immune exposure information, only CMV serostatus was available. As a later analysis showed, several of the most significant clusters appeared to be linked to common viral pathogens.

V and J are TRBV29-1 and TRBJ2-7, with D unclear. Sequenced input: PBMCs. The receptor's source is a middle-aged man in good health and CMV-seronegative. Here the CDR3 reads CSVEDLGSYEQYF. CDR3 in DNA: TGCAGCGTTGAAGATCTGGGCAGCTACGAGCAGTACTTC.